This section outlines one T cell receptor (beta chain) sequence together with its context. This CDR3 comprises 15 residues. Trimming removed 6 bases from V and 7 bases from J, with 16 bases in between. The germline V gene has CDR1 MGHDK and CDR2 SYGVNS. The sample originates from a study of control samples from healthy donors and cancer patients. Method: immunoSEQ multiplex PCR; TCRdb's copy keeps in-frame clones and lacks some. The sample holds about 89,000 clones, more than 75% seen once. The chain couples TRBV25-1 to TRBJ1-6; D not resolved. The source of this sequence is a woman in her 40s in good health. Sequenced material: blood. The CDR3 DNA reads TGTGCCAGCAGCGCCCGGAGATCGGGGAATTCACCCCTCCACTTT. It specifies CASSARRSGNSPLHF.